The next 21 T cell receptor beta chains were all read from a single sample in a study of shared clonotypes between healthy human individuals. Here immunoSEQ multiplex PCR was the method, and the copy in TCRdb shows in-frame clones only, minus some. The sample carries roughly 700,000 clones, about nine tenths recorded once. Source material: memory CD8+ T cells from PBMCs. Described subset: CD45RO+ cells pooled with CCR7-negative TemRA cells. The source is a man between 18 and 29 years old in good health. Some clones in this sample may be carry-over from other donors' samples.

This chain connects TRBV2 to TRBJ2-2, with TRBD2 identical over 8 bases. The germline CDR1 and CDR2 sequences are SNHLY and FYNNEI. This CDR3 has 14 amino acids. V lost 10 bases to trimming and J lost 7 bases; unmatched junction nucleotides: 11. The CDR3: CAKTAGTRGGELFF. DNA for the CDR3: TGTGCCAAAACTGCCGGGACTAGGGGCGGGGAGCTGTTTTTT.

The rearrangement joins TRBV9 to TRBJ2-1; TRBD2 agrees at 8 bases. Germline V gene sequence: CDR1 SGDLS, CDR2 YYNGEE. The CDR3 spans 15 residues. The V gene end was trimmed by 2 bases and the J gene end by 12 bases; junction bases not matched to a gene: 13. In DNA form, the CDR3 reads TGTGCCAGCAGCGTCCGTGACGGGAGGGGAAGGCGGCAGTTCTTC. Amino acids: CASSVRDGRGRRQFF.

The chain joins TRBV27 to TRBJ1-2; possibly TRBD1 for D (5 bases). Germline assignment: CDR1 MNHEY and CDR2 SMNVEV (reference sequence). The CDR3 consists of 16 residues. Trimming left V 0 bases short and J 4 bases short, with 15 bases between. The CDR3 region is CASSLSVPGQAYGYTF. CDR3 DNA: TGTGCCAGCAGTTTATCTGTCCCGGGGCAGGCCTATGGCTACACCTTC.

The J gene is TRBJ2-1, the V gene TRBV5-4; TRBD2 aligns across 9 bases. The length of the CDR3 is 15 residues. The trim removed 4 bases at V and 1 base at J, leaving 3 bases unmatched. Germline V gene data show CDR1 as SGHNT and CDR2 as YYREEE (reference sequence). The DNA for the CDR3 is TGTGCCAGCAGCACTGGACTAGCGTCCTACAATGAGCAGTTCTTC. Translating it yields CASSTGLASYNEQFF.

The chain has TRBV2 and TRBJ2-7; 7 bases are shared with TRBD1. Germline loops: CDR1 SNHLY, CDR2 FYNNEI. The CDR3 consists of 15 residues. The V and J ends lost 4 bases and 5 bases, in that order; junction bases with no gene match: 11. This CDR3 is CASSGRQGTRHEQYF. CDR3 nucleotide sequence: TGTGCCAGCAGTGGGAGACAGGGTACAAGGCACGAGCAGTACTTC. Filled out from reference TRBV2 and TRBJ2-7, the complete variable domain reads EPEVTQTPSHQVTQMGQEVILRCVPISNHLYFYWYRQILGQKVEFLVSFYNNEISEKSEIFDDQFSVERPDGSNFTLKIRSTKLEDSAMYFCASSGRQGTRHEQYFGPGTRLTVT.

The chain couples TRBV6-1 to TRBJ1-2, with 8 bases lining up with TRBD1. The CDR3 covers 13 residues. Germline loops: CDR1 MNHNS, CDR2 SASEGT. V was clipped by 6 bases and J by 4 bases; unmatched bases: 4. CDR3 protein: CASRTGDGYGYTF. For the CDR3, the DNA is TGTGCCAGCAGGACAGGGGACGGCTATGGCTACACCTTC.

The gene calls are TRBV28 and TRBJ1-2, with D tentatively TRBD1 (6 bases). This CDR3 is 15 amino acids long. Trimming pared 3 bases from V and 4 bases from J, leaving 15 bases between. Per germline, CDR1 MDHEN and CDR2 SYDVKM. CDR3 nucleotide sequence: TGTGCCAGCAGTTTTAAGCCAGGGGCTGCCTATGGCTACACCTTC. This encodes CASSFKPGAAYGYTF.

The V and J genes are TRBV7-2 and TRBJ2-7, with 9 bases lining up with TRBD2. The CDR3 is 13 residues long. Trimming cost V 4 bases and J 6 bases; bases outside gene matches: 4. From germline, CDR1 is SGHTA and CDR2 FQGNSA. The CDR3 DNA follows: TGTGCCAGCAGCTGGGGACTAGCTGGCGAGCAGTACTTC. Translated: CASSWGLAGEQYF.

This clone was seen just once. The V and J genes are TRBV29-1 and TRBJ1-4; no reliable D call. Germline loops: CDR1 SQVTM, CDR2 ANQGSEA. The CDR3 has 14 amino acids. V was cut by 3 bases and J by 3 bases, with 11 bases left in between. CDR3 nucleotides: TGCAGCGTTGACGCGGGAACCCCTAATGAAAAACTGTTTTTT. It specifies CSVDAGTPNEKLFF.

Only one count was recorded for this clone. The genes are TRBV6-1 and TRBJ2-3, with D possibly matching TRBD2 (6 bases). V was shortened by 2 bases and J by 3 bases, with 9 bases between the two germline ends. The CDR3 is 14 residues long. Germline V gene lookup returns CDR1 MNHNS and CDR2 SASEGT. The CDR3 region has the DNA TGTGCCAGCAGTGAAAGGGACTGGACAGATACGCAGTATTTT. Amino acids: CASSERDWTDTQYF.

This chain links TRBV7-2 with TRBJ1-1, with D tentatively TRBD1 (5 bases). Germline V gene data show CDR1 as SGHTA and CDR2 as FQGNSA. The CDR3 is made up of 14 amino acids. Trimming took 5 bases from V and 2 from J, leaving 12 bases between them. In nucleotides, the CDR3 is TGTGCCAGCAGCCCCCGGGACGGTAACACTGAAGCTTTCTTT. This gives the protein CASSPRDGNTEAFF. Supplemented by reference TRBV7-2 and TRBJ1-1, the full variable domain reads GAGVSQSPSNKVTEKGKDVELRCDPISGHTALYWYRQSLGQGLEFLIYFQGNSAPDKSGLPSDRFSAERTGGSVSTLTIQRTQQEDSAVYLCASSPRDGNTEAFFGQGTRLTVV.

This chain connects TRBV7-8 to TRBJ2-1; 9 nucleotides agree with TRBD2. The CDR3 has 18 amino acids. In germline, CDR1 is SGHVS, CDR2 FQNEAQ. Trimming cost V 1 base and J 10 bases; bases outside gene matches: 17. The DNA of the CDR3 is TGTGCCAGCAGCTTAGAGGGCGGGAGGGCTGGTTTCGAGGGCGAGCAGTTCTTC. It specifies CASSLEGGRAGFEGEQFF.

The chain employs TRBV29-1 and TRBJ1-1; D uncertain. Trimming shortened V by 2 bases and J by 1 base, and 11 bases separated the two germline ends. This CDR3 is built from 14 residues. Germline V lookup: CDR1 SQVTM, CDR2 ANQGSEA. CDR3 residues: CSVEMWQKNTEAFF. The CDR3 DNA is TGCAGCGTTGAAATGTGGCAGAAGAACACTGAAGCTTTCTTT.

The genes are TRBV5-1 and TRBJ1-1; TRBD1 is a possible D gene (6 bases). V gave up 0 bases and J gave up 1 base, with 13 bases separating them. Germline V lookup: CDR1 SGHRS, CDR2 YFSETQ. CDR3 length equals 16 residues. The CDR3 region is CASSLAGTRRNTEAFF. CDR3 nucleotide sequence: TGCGCCAGCAGCTTGGCCGGGACACGGAGGAACACTGAAGCTTTCTTT.

On this clone: Other DNA sequences within the sample encode an identical CDR3. This chain links TRBV29-1 with TRBJ2-1; unclear D gene. With 3 bases removed from V and 5 bases from J, the gap between germline ends came to 5 bases. The CDR3 sequence is 11 residues long. Per the germline V gene, CDR1 is SQVTM and CDR2 is ANQGSEA. For the CDR3, the DNA is TGCAGCGTTGAGCTAGACAATGAGCAGTTCTTC. Translation: CSVELDNEQFF.

The rearrangement links TRBV27 to TRBJ1-2, with TRBD1 as a possible D gene (6 bases). The CDR3 is made up of 17 amino acids. Germline V gene lookup returns CDR1 MNHEY and CDR2 SMNVEV (reference sequence). Trimming shortened V by 6 bases and J by 4 bases, and 24 bases separated the two germline ends. CDR3 loop: CASRKTGFLPSSYGYTF. The CDR3 DNA reads TGTGCCAGCAGAAAAACAGGGTTCCTACCCTCGAGCTATGGCTACACCTTC.

In this sample, this clone turned up once. The V and J genes are TRBV27 and TRBJ2-3, with unresolved D. Trimming shortened V by 1 base and J by 1 base, and 9 bases separated the two germline ends. CDR1 and CDR2 (germline): MNHEY, SMNVEV (reference sequence). CDR3 length equals 15 residues. CDR3 sequence reads: CASSLLEGRTDTQYF. DNA for the CDR3: TGTGCCAGCAGTTTATTAGAAGGGCGCACAGATACGCAGTATTTT.

The chain uses TRBV7-8 and TRBJ2-7; TRBD1 aligns across 9 bases. The V segment lost 6 bases and the J segment 3 bases; nucleotides outside the gene matches: 6. The CDR3 contains 14 residues. Germline loops: CDR1 SGHVS, CDR2 FQNEAQ. The CDR3 loop is CASSFTGGRYEQYF. The CDR3 nucleotides are TGTGCCAGCAGTTTCACAGGGGGCCGCTACGAGCAGTACTTC.

The chain links TRBV5-6 to TRBJ2-7; D is unclear. Germline V lookup: CDR1 SGHDT, CDR2 YYEEEE. V gave up 4 bases and J gave up 0 bases, with 8 bases separating them. The CDR3 sequence is 13 residues long. The CDR3 loop is CASSVQYSYEQYF. The DNA of the CDR3 is TGTGCCAGCAGCGTACAGTACTCCTACGAGCAGTACTTC.

The V call is TRBV6-4, the J call TRBJ2-2; tentatively, D is TRBD2 (6 bases). The CDR3 is made up of 15 amino acids. V was shortened by 6 bases and J by 3 bases, with 14 bases between the two germline ends. The germline CDR1 and CDR2 sequences are MRHNA and SNTAGT. CDR3: CASSAAGGDTGELFF. In nucleotides, the CDR3 is TGTGCCAGCAGCGCCGCCGGGGGAGACACCGGGGAGCTGTTTTTT.

This clone was detected only a few times. The chain employs TRBV19 and TRBJ1-1, with 8 bases aligning to TRBD1. Germline V gives CDR1 LNHDA, CDR2 SQIVND (reference sequence). The CDR3 sequence is 14 residues long. J was trimmed by 4 bases and V by 1 base; bases with no gene match: 2. The CDR3 sequence: CASSIGQGITEAFF. The CDR3 DNA reads as TGTGCCAGTAGTATAGGACAGGGGATCACTGAAGCTTTCTTT.